The source of this T cell receptor beta chain is a study of blood T cells in healthy people across ages. In the study overall: In model experiments, template switching was able to capture about one barcoded beta molecule for every two T cells that were present. Study-wide results and caveats: The diversity estimates, figures obtained from one million T cells, were considered underestimates.

The CDR3 spans 17 residues. V gave up 5 bases and J gave up 0 bases, with 18 bases separating them. Germline V gives CDR1 PRHDT, CDR2 FYEKMQ (reference sequence). A note on this clonotype: Its antigen is undetermined.

For the second PCR, which ran for 7 to 11 cycles, a sample-barcoded 5' primer and a J-beta primer mix were used. Each TCR beta cDNA got a 12-nucleotide random molecular identifier. TCRdb analysed the 5' RACE reads with MiXCR anew, one entry per CDR3 protein. Of 600,000 to 1,000,000 distinct CDR3 sequences in the sample, about 25% were seen once. These data also featured in a second study, about T cells of mothers and their children. That publication notes: Each child contributed several million TCR beta CDR3 reads, while each mother contributed over 9 million.

This clonotype was sampled from a boy younger than 18 in good health. The chain joins TRBV13 to TRBJ2-3; possible D gene TRBD2, 6 bases. Sequencing was performed on blood. CDR3 sequence: CASSLLGEAASTDTQYF. Here the CDR3 DNA reads TGTGCCAGCAGCCTACTTGGGGAGGCCGCGAGCACAGATACGCAGTATTTT.